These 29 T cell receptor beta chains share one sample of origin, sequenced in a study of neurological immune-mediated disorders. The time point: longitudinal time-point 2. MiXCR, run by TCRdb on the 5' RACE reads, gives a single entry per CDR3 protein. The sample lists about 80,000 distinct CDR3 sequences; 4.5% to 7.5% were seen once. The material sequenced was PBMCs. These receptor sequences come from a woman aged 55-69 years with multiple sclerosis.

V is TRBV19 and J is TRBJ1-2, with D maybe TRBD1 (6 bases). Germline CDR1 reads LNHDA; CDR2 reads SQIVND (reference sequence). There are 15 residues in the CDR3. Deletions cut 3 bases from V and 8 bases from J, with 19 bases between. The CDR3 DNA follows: TGTGCCAGTAGTATCAGGACCCGGGACACGAGGGGCTACACCTTC. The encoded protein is CASSIRTRDTRGYTF. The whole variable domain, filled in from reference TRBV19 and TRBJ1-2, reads DGGITQSPKYLFRKEGQNVTLSCEQNLNHDAMYWYRQDPGQGLRLIYYSQIVNDFQKGDIAEGYSVSREKKESFPLTVTSAQKNPTAFYLCASSIRTRDTRGYTFGSGTRLTVV.

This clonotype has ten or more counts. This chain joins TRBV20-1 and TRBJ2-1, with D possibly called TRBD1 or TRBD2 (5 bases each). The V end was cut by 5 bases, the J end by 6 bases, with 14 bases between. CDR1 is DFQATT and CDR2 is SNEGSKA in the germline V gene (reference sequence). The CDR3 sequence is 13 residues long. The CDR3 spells CSALEGYRNEQFF. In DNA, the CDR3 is TGCAGTGCTTTAGAGGGGTACCGCAATGAGCAGTTCTTC.

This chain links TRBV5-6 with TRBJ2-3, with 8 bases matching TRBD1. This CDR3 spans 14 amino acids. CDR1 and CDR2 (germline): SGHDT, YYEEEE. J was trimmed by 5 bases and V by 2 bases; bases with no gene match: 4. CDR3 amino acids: CASSFVQGGDTQYF. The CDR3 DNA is TGTGCCAGCAGCTTTGTACAGGGGGGAGATACGCAGTATTTT.

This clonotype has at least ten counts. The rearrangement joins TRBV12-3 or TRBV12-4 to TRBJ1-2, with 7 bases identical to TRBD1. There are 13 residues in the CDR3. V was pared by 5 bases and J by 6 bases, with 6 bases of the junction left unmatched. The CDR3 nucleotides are TGTGCCAGCAGTCTTACAGGGGACCATGGCTACACCTTC. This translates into CASSLTGDHGYTF.

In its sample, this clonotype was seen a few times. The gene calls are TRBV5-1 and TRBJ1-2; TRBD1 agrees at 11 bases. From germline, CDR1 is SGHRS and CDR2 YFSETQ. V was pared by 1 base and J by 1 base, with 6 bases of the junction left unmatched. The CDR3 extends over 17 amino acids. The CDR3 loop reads CASSLIGQGADNYGYTF. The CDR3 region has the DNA TGCGCCAGCAGCTTGATCGGACAGGGGGCGGATAACTATGGCTACACCTTC.

CDR3 nucleotide sequence: TGCGCCAGCAGCTTGGTCGGCGCAGGGCAAGAGACCCAGTACTTC. This translates into CASSLVGAGQETQYF. The genes are TRBV5-1 and TRBJ2-5; possibly TRBD1 for D (5 bases). The CDR3 spans 15 residues. With 0 bases removed from V and 2 bases from J, the gap between germline ends came to 11 bases. CDR1 and CDR2 from the germline V gene are SGHRS and YFSETQ.

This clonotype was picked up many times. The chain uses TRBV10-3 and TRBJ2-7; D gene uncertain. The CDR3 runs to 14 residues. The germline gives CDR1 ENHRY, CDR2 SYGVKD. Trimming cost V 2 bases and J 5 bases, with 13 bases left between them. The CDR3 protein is CAISETRIDDEQYF. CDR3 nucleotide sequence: TGTGCCATCAGTGAGACCAGGATAGACGACGAGCAGTACTTC.

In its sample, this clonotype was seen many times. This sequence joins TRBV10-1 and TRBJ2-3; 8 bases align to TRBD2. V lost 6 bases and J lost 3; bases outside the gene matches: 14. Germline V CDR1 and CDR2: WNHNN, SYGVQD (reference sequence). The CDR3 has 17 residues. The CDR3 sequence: CASSHSGTRSLTDTQYF. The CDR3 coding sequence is TGCGCCAGCAGCCATAGCGGGACTAGAAGTTTAACAGATACGCAGTATTTT.

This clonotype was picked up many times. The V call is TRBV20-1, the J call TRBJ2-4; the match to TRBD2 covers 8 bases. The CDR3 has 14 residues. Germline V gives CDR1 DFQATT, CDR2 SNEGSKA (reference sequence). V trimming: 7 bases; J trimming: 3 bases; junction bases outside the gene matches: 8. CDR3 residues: CSDRGGRDKNIQYF. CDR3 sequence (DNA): TGCAGTGATCGGGGGGGCCGGGACAAAAACATTCAGTACTTC.

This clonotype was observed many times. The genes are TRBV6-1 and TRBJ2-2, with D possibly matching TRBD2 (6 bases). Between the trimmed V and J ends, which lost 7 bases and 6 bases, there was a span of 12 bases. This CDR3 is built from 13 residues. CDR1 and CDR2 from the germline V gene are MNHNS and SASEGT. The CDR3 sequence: CASKETRAGELFF. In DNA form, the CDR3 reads TGTGCCAGCAAAGAGACTAGGGCCGGGGAGCTGTTTTTT.

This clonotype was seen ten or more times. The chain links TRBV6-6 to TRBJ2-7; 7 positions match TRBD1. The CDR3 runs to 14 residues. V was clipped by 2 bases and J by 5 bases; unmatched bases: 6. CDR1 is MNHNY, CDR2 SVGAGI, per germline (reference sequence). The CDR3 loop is CASSYARQGNEQYF. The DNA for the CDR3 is TGTGCCAGCAGTTACGCCCGACAGGGCAACGAGCAGTACTTC.

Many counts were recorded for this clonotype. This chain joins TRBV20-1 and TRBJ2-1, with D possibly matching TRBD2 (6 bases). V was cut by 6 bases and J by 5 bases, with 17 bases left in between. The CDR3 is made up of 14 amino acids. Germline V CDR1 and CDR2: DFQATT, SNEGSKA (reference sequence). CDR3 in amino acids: CSAITGTWNNEQFF. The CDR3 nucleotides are TGCAGTGCCATAACCGGGACTTGGAACAATGAGCAGTTCTTC.

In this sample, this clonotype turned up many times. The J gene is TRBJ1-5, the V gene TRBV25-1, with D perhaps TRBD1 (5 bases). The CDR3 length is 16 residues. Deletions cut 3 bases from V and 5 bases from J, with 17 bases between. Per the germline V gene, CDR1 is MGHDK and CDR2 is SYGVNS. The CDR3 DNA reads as TGTGCCAGCAGTGATCTTCGGGGGGAATTGGATCAGCCCCAGCATTTT. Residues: CASSDLRGELDQPQHF. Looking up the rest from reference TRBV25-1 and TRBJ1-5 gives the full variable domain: EADIYQTPRYLVIGTGKKITLECSQTMGHDKMYWYQQDPGMELHLIHYSYGVNSTEKGDLSSESTVSRIRTEHFPLTLESARPSHTSQYLCASSDLRGELDQPQHFGDGTRLSIL.

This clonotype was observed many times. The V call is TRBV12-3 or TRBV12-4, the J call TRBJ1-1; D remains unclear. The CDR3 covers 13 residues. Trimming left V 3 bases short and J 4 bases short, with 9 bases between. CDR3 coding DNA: TGTGCCAGCAGTTTTCTAGAATCCACTGAAGCTTTCTTT. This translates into CASSFLESTEAFF.

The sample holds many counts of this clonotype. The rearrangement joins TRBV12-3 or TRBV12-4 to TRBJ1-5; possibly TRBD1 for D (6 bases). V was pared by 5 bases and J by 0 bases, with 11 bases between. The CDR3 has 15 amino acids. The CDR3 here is CASSHTGNSNQPQHF. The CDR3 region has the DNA TGTGCCAGCAGTCATACAGGGAATAGCAATCAGCCCCAGCATTTT.

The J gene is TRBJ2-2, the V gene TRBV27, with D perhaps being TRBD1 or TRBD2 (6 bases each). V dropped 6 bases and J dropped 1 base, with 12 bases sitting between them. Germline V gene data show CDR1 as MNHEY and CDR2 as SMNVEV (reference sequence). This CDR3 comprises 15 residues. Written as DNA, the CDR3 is TGTGCCAGCAGGCTTGGGGGGCTGAACACCGGGGAGCTGTTTTTT. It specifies CASRLGGLNTGELFF.

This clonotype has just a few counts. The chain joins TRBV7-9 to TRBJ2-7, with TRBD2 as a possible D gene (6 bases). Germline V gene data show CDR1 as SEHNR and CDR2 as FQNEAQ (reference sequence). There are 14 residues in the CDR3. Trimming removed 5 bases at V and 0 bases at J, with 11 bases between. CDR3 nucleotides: TGTGCCAGCAGCAAGGCGGGGTCCTCCTACGAGCAGTACTTC. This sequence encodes CASSKAGSSYEQYF.

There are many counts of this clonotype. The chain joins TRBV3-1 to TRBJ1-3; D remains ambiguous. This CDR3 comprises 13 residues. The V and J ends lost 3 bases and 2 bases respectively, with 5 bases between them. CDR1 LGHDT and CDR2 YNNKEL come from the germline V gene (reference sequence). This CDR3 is CASSHGTGNTIYF. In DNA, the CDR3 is TGTGCCAGCAGCCACGGCACTGGAAACACCATATATTTT.

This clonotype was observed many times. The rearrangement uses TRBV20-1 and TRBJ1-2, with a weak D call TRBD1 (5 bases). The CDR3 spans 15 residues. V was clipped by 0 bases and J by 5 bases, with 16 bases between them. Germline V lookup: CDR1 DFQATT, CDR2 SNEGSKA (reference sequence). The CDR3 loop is CSARDRDVYSYGYTF. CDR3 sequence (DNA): TGCAGTGCTAGAGACCGGGACGTATATTCGTATGGCTACACCTTC.

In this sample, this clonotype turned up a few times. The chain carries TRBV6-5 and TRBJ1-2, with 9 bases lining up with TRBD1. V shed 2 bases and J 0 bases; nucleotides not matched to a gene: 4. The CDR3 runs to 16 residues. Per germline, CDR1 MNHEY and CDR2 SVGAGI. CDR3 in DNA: TGTGCCAGCAGTTACGAGGGGGACAGGGCTAACTATGGCTACACCTTC. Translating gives CASSYEGDRANYGYTF.

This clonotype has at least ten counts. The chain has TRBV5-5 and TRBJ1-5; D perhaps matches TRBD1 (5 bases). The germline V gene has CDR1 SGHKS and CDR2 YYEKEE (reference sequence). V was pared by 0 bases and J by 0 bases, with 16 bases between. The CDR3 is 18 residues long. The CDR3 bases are TGTGCCAGCAGCTTGGTGGAGGGGTCCCTGTATAGCAATCAGCCCCAGCATTTT. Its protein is CASSLVEGSLYSNQPQHF.

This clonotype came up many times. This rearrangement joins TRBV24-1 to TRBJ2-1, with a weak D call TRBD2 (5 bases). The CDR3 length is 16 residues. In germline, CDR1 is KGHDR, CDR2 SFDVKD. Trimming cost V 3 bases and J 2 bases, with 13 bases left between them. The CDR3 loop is CATSDLRGVPYNEQFF. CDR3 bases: TGTGCCACCAGTGATCTCCGGGGAGTGCCCTACAATGAGCAGTTCTTC.

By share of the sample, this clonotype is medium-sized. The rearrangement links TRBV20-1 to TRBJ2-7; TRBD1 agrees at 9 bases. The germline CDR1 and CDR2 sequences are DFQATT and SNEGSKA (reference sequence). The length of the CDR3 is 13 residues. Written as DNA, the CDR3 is TGCAGACCTATTCGGACAGGGGTAGCCGAGCAGTACTTC. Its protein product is CRPIRTGVAEQYF.

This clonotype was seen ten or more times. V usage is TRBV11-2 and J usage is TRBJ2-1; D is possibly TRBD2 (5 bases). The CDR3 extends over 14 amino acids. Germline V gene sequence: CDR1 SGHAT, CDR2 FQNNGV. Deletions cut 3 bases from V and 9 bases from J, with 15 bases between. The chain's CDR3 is CASSLWSPEGEQFF. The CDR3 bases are TGTGCCAGCAGCTTGTGGTCCCCAGAGGGTGAGCAGTTCTTC.

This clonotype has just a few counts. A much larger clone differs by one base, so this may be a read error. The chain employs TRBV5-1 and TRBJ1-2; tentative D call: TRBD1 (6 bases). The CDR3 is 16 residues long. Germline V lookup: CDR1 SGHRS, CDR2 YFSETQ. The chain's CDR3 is CASSGGTPASNYGHTF. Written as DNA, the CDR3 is TGCGCCAGCAGCGGCGGGACACCTGCTTCTAACTATGGCCACACCTTC. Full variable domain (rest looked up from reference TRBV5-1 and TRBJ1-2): KAGVTQTPRYLIKTRGQQVTLSCSPISGHRSVSWYQQTPGQGLQFLFEYFSETQRNKGNFPGRFSGRQFSNSRSEMNVSTLELGDSALYLCASSGGTPASNYGHTFGSGTRLTVV.

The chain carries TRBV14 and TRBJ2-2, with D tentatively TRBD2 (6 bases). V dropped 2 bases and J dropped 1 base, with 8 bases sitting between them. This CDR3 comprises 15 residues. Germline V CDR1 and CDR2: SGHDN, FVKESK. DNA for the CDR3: TGTGCCAGCAGCCAACAGGGACTGAACACCGGGGAGCTGTTTTTT. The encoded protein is CASSQQGLNTGELFF. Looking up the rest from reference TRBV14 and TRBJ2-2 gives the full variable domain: EAGVTQFPSHSVIEKGQTVTLRCDPISGHDNLYWYRRVMGKEIKFLLHFVKESKQDESGMPNNRFLAERTGGTYSTLKVQPAELEDSGVYFCASSQQGLNTGELFFGEGSRLTVL.

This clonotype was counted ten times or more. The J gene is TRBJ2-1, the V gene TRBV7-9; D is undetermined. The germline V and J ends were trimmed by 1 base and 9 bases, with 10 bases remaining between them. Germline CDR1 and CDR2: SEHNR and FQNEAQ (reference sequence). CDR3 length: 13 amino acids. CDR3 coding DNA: TGTGCCAGCAGCTTAGGACCGGCGTCTGAGCAGTTCTTC. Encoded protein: CASSLGPASEQFF. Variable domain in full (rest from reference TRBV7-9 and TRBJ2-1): DTGVSQNPRHKITKRGQNVTFRCDPISEHNRLYWYRQTLGQGPEFLTYFQNEAQLEKSRLLSDRFSAERPKGSFSTLEIQRTEQGDSAMYLCASSLGPASEQFFGPGTRLTVL.

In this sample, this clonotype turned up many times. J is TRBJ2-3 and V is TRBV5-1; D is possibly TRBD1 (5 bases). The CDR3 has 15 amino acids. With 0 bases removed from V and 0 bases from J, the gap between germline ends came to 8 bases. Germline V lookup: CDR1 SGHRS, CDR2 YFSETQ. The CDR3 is CASSLDRLSTDTQYF. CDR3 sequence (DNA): TGCGCCAGCAGCTTGGACAGGCTTAGCACAGATACGCAGTATTTT.

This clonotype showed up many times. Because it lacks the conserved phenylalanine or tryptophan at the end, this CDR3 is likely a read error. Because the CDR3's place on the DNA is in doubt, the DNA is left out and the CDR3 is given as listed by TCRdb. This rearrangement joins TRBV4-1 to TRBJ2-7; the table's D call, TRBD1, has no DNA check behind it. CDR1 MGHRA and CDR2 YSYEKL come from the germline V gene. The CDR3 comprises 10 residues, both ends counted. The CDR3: CASSQEGQGI.